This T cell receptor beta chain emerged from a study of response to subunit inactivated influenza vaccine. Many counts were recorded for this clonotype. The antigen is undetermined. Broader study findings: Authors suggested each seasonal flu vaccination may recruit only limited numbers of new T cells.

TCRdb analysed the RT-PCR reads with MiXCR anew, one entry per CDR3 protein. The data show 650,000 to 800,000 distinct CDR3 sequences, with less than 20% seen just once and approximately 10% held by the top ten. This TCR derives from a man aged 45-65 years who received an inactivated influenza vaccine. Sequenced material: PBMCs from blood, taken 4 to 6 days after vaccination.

CDR3 in amino acids: CASSVGLAGDRSYNEQFF. The CDR3 DNA reads TGTGCCAGCAGCGTGGGACTAGCGGGAGACCGCTCCTACAATGAGCAGTTCTTC. The chain combines TRBV5-6 with TRBJ2-1; 14 bases agree with TRBD2. Germline V gene sequence: CDR1 SGHDT, CDR2 YYEEEE. The CDR3 is 18 amino acids. Trimming cost V 4 bases and J 0 bases; bases outside gene matches: 6.